This is a list of T cell receptor beta chains from one sample in a study of T cell clones after liver transplantation. The protocol was immunoSEQ multiplex PCR, while the TCRdb copy is restricted to in-frame clones and leaves out a portion. This table has under 60,000 clones, roughly 70% appearing once. The sample consisted of CD4+ T cells from blood, taken at the 22-month timepoint. The receptor source for this set is a human patient who received a liver transplant. Some T cells may arise from the graft donor. Both conserved end residues are part of each CDR3. The order of the fields is V gene, J gene, clone size, CDR3 length, D gene, CDR3 DNA, CDR3 protein. A D gene is named only where the DNA matches it firmly. Size values are once, few and many counts, or a class for expanded clones, and some rows have none.

TRBV7-8,TRBJ2-5,once,13,TRBD2,TGTGCCAGCAGCCCATGGGGGGGGAAGACCCAGTACTTC,CASSPWGGKTQYF
TRBV27,TRBJ1-1,many,16,-,TGTGCCAGCAGTTTACGGGACCCAGGCTTTGGCACTGAAGCTTTCTTT,CASSLRDPGFGTEAFF
TRBV19,TRBJ2-7,medium-sized,14,-,TGTGCCAGTAAAAATACTCAGGGGAGGTACGAGCAGTACTTC,CASKNTQGRYEQYF
TRBV28,TRBJ2-3,-,14,-,TGTGCCAGCACCGGCGGGACCAACACAGATACGCAGTATTTT,CASTGGTNTDTQYF
TRBV11-2,TRBJ2-7,-,13,TRBD1,TGTGCCAGCAGCCGACAGGGGGACTACGAGCAGTACTTC,CASSRQGDYEQYF
TRBV18,TRBJ1-1,few,15,-,TGTGCCAGCTCCACGGGATATGGATTGAGCACTGAAGCTTTCTTT,CASSTGYGLSTEAFF
TRBV7-9,TRBJ2-3,-,15,-,TGTGCCAGCAGCTCAAGGGGGGACCGCACAGATACGCAGTATTTT,CASSSRGDRTDTQYF
TRBV4-2,TRBJ2-3,-,16,-,TGTGCCAGCAGCCAAGAAGCTAGGGGTATTACAGATACGCAGTATTTT,CASSQEARGITDTQYF
TRBV10-2,TRBJ1-4,-,15,-,TGCGCCAGCAGTGAGGGCCGGACAGTCGGGGAAAAACTGTTTTTT,CASSEGRTVGEKLFF
TRBV2,TRBJ2-5,-,13,-,TGTGCCAGCATTCCGGGAGCCCTAGAGACCCAGTACTTC,CASIPGALETQYF
TRBV18,TRBJ1-4,once,15,-,TGTGCCAGCTCACCCATCCTGTCTGGTCGGGAAAAACTGTTTTTT,CASSPILSGREKLFF
TRBV7-6,TRBJ2-1,-,16,TRBD2,TGTGCCAGCACCCGAATCGGGACTAGCGGCTACAATGAGCAGTTCTTC,CASTRIGTSGYNEQFF
TRBV27,TRBJ1-1,-,17,TRBD1,TGTGCCAGCAGTTTAAGGGGGCGGACAGGGAGTAGCACTGAAGCTTTCTTT,CASSLRGRTGSSTEAFF
TRBV11-2,TRBJ2-7,once,15,-,TGTGCCAGCAGCTTATCTCACGGGGGATCCTACGAGCAGTACTTC,CASSLSHGGSYEQYF
TRBV4-1,TRBJ1-6,once,20,-,TGCGCCAGCAGCCAAGATGGGTCCGGGTCCTCAAGCTCCTATAATTCACCCCTCCACTTT,CASSQDGSGSSSSYNSPLHF
TRBV6-5,TRBJ1-4,-,14,-,TGTGCCAGCAGAGACCCGGGAGGCTTGGGAAAACTGTTTTTT,CASRDPGGLGKLFF
TRBV19,TRBJ1-5,-,16,-,TGTGCCAGTAGTAGCCAACAGGGCCTAATTAATCAGCCCCAGCATTTT,CASSSQQGLINQPQHF
TRBV4-1,TRBJ1-2,many,17,TRBD1,TGCGCCAGCAGCCAGGGGATCAGGGGGCGACTGGCGGATGGCTACACCTTC,CASSQGIRGRLADGYTF
TRBV19,TRBJ1-4,-,16,-,TGTGCCAGTAGTATGGGCGCCAGGGCAACTAATGAAAAACTGTTTTTT,CASSMGARATNEKLFF